These 15 T cell receptor beta chains share one sample of origin, sequenced in a study of CD8+ T cells in alopecia areata. cDNA prepared by RNA extraction and subsequent reverse transcription served as the template for sequencing. Clones were read by immunoSEQ multiplex PCR, and TCRdb kept only the in-frame ones, dropping some. The sample records around 140,000 clones, roughly 62% being singletons. The sequencing here drew on CD4+ T cells sorted from blood, taken at week 0. The receptors shown here come from a human donor with alopecia areata.

The chain uses TRBV6-5 and TRBJ1-2; D unresolved. Germline-derived CDR1 and CDR2 are MNHEY and SVGAGI. The V end was cut by 0 bases, the J end by 3 bases, with 8 bases between. CDR3 length: 14 amino acids. The CDR3 bases are TGTGCCAGCAGTTACTCGGCGAGGGACTATGGCTACACCTTC. Translating it yields CASSYSARDYGYTF.

J is TRBJ2-5 and V is TRBV29-1; TRBD2 might be the D (5 bases). This CDR3 region has 13 residues. V was pared by 7 bases and J by 5 bases, with 17 bases between. Germline CDR1 SQVTM, CDR2 ANQGSEA. The CDR3 nucleotides read TGCAGCGCACGACGGGGAACCGGGGAGACCCAGTACTTC. Protein product: CSARRGTGETQYF.

This clone was counted only a few times. The V call is TRBV30, the J call TRBJ2-1, with D hard to call. This CDR3 is 15 amino acids long. The germline V and J ends were trimmed by 3 bases and 6 bases, with 18 bases remaining between them. CDR1 GTSNPN and CDR2 SVGIG come from the germline V gene (reference sequence). The CDR3 protein is CAWSHVQALSNEQFF. CDR3 DNA sequence: TGTGCCTGGAGCCACGTTCAAGCGCTCTCCAATGAGCAGTTCTTC.

This clone was seen only once. The V and J genes are TRBV5-4 and TRBJ2-5; 8 bases are shared with TRBD2. Per the germline V gene, CDR1 is SGHNT and CDR2 is YYREEE (reference sequence). The CDR3 length is 13 residues. Germline trimming cut 4 bases from V and 2 bases from J; bases unmatched to any gene: 1. The CDR3 loop is CASSTSGQETQYF. CDR3 coding DNA: TGTGCCAGCAGCACTAGCGGACAAGAGACCCAGTACTTC.

The rearrangement links TRBV30 to TRBJ1-5; TRBD1 matches 11 bases. This CDR3 comprises 14 residues. Germline CDR1 reads GTSNPN; CDR2 reads SVGIG (reference sequence). V dropped 2 bases and J dropped 4; count of bases not matched to a gene: 1. The CDR3 is CAWSRDRGNQPQHF. The CDR3 bases are TGTGCCTGGAGTAGGGACAGGGGGAATCAGCCCCAGCATTTT.

The chain joins TRBV29-1 to TRBJ2-7; D not resolved. Germline CDR1 SQVTM, CDR2 ANQGSEA. The CDR3 length is 11 residues. Trimming removed 8 bases from V and 4 bases from J, with 12 bases in between. The CDR3 loop is CSFLTRYEQYF. CDR3 bases: TGCAGCTTTCTAACTCGTTACGAGCAGTACTTC.

This clone has a handful of counts. In nucleotides, the CDR3 is TGCGCCAGCAGCCAACTTACCCCGAATAACAGGGGTACCTACGAGCAGTACTTC. Protein: CASSQLTPNNRGTYEQYF. This sequence joins TRBV4-1 and TRBJ2-7, with TRBD1 matching over 7 bases. Trimming cost V 2 bases and J 2 bases; bases outside gene matches: 15. There are 18 residues in the CDR3. The germline gives CDR1 MGHRA, CDR2 YSYEKL.

The V and J genes are TRBV30 and TRBJ2-1; 9 positions agree with TRBD2. CDR3 length: 17 residues. The J segment lost 4 bases and the V segment lost 1 base, leaving 11 bases of the junction unmatched. Per germline, CDR1 GTSNPN and CDR2 SVGIG (reference sequence). DNA for the CDR3: TGTGCCTGGAGTGGAAATATCGGGACTAGCTTATACAATGAGCAGTTCTTC. It encodes CAWSGNIGTSLYNEQFF.

There are a few counts of this clone. The CDR3 nucleotides read TGCAGCGCCACGAAGGGGGAGGATGCAACTAATGAAAAACTGTTTTTT. Amino acid sequence: CSATKGEDATNEKLFF. V and J are TRBV29-1 and TRBJ1-4; D is possibly TRBD1 (6 bases). Germline V CDR1 and CDR2: SQVTM, ANQGSEA. Trimming shortened V by 7 bases and J by 0 bases, and 18 bases separated the two germline ends. The CDR3 is 16 residues long.

This clone was observed a handful of times. Within the sample, other DNA sequences also encode this same CDR3. The chain's CDR3 is CASSSGTGGQPQHF. The CDR3 coding sequence is TGTGCCAGCAGCTCAGGGACAGGGGGTCAGCCCCAGCATTTT. The chain recombines TRBV7-2 with TRBJ1-5; 11 bases line up with TRBD1. J was trimmed by 6 bases and V by 4 bases; bases with no gene match: 2. The CDR3 consists of 14 residues. CDR1 and CDR2 from the germline V gene are SGHTA and FQGNSA.

The CDR3 loop is CASSEDRGGYTF. In nucleotides, the CDR3 is TGTGCCAGCAGTGAAGACAGGGGTGGCTACACCTTC. The V call is TRBV6-1, the J call TRBJ1-2, with 7 bases lining up with TRBD1. V was clipped by 1 base and J by 7 bases; unmatched bases: 0. The CDR3 is made up of 12 amino acids. Germline CDR1 and CDR2: MNHNS and SASEGT.

The table lists this clone with a few counts. The chain links TRBV29-1 to TRBJ2-3; 8 bases line up with TRBD2. Per the germline V gene, CDR1 is SQVTM and CDR2 is ANQGSEA. The CDR3 is 13 amino acids. V lost 6 bases, J lost 0 bases, and 2 bases stayed unmatched. The CDR3 protein is CSVAGASTDTQYF. DNA of the CDR3: TGCAGCGTAGCGGGGGCGAGCACAGATACGCAGTATTTT.

In this sample, this clone turned up once. This chain uses TRBV29-1 with TRBJ2-3; D may be TRBD1 (6 bases). Germline V gene data show CDR1 as SQVTM and CDR2 as ANQGSEA. This CDR3 spans 13 amino acids. With 2 bases removed from V and 1 base from J, the gap between germline ends came to 7 bases. CDR3 nucleotides: TGCAGCGTTGAAAGGACAGGCACAGATACGCAGTATTTT. It yields the protein CSVERTGTDTQYF.

The chain carries TRBV7-9 and TRBJ2-7; D is uncertain. CDR3 length: 14 amino acids. Germline loops: CDR1 SEHNR, CDR2 FQNEAQ (reference sequence). Trimming took 4 bases from V and 3 from J, leaving 13 bases between them. The CDR3 is CASSSPKGGYEQYF. CDR3 sequence (DNA): TGTGCCAGCAGCTCCCCTAAAGGCGGCTACGAGCAGTACTTC.

The chain is built from TRBV7-2 and TRBJ1-5; a weak D match, TRBD1 (5 bases). CDR1 SGHTA and CDR2 FQGNSA come from the germline V gene. This CDR3 comprises 14 residues. V was clipped by 5 bases and J by 9 bases, with 17 bases between them. Written as DNA, the CDR3 is TGTGCCAGCAGCCCGGGACGACAAAACGGGCCCCAGCATTTT. Its protein is CASSPGRQNGPQHF.